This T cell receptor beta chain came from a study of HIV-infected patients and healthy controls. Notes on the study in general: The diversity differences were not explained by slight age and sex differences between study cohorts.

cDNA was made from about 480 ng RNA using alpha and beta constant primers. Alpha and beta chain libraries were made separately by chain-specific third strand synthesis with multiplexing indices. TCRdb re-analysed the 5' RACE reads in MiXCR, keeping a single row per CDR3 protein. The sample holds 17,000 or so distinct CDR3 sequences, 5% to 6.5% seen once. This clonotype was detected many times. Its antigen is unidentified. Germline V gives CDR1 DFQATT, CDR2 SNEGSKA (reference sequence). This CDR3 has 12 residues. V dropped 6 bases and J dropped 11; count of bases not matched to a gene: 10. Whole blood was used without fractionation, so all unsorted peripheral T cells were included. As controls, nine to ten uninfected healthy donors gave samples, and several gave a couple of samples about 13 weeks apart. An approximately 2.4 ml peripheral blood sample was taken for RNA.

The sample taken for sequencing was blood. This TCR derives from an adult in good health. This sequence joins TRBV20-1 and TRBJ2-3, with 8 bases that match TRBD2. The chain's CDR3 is CSANPSGGGQYF. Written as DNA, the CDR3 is TGCAGTGCAAACCCCTCGGGGGGGGGGCAGTATTTT.